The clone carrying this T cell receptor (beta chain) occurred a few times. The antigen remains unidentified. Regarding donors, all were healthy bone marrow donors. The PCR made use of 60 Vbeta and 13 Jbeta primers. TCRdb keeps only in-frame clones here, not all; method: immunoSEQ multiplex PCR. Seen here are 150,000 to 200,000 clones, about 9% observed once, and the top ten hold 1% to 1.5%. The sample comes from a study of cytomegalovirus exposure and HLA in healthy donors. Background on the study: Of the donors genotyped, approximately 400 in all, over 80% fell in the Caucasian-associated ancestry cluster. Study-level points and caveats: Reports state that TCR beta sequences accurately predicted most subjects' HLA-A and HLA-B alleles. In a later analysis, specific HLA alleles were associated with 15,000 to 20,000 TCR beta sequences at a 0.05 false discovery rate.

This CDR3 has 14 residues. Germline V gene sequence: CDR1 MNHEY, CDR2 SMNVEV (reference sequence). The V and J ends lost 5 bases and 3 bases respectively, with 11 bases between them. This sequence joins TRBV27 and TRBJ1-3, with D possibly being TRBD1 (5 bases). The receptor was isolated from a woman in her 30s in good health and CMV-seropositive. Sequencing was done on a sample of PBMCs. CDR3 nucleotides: TGTGCCAGCAGTCCGGGGGGGATTGGAAACACCATATATTTT. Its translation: CASSPGGIGNTIYF.